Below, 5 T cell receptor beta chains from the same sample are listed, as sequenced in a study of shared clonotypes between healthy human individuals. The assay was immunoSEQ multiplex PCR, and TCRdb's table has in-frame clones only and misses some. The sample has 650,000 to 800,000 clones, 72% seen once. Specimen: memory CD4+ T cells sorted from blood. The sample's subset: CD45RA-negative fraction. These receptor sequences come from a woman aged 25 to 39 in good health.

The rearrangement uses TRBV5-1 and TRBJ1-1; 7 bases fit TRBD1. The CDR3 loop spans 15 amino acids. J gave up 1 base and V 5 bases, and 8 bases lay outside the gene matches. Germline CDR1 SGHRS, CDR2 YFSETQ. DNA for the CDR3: TGCGCCAGCAGAAGGGGGCCTACGGAGAACACTGAAGCTTTCTTT. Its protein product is CASRRGPTENTEAFF.

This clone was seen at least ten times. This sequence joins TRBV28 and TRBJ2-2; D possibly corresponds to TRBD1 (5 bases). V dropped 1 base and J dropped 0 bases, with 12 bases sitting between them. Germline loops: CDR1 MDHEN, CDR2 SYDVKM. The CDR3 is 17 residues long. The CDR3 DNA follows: TGTGCCAGCAGTTTATTCTTGGGCAGGGCGAACACCGGGGAGCTGTTTTTT. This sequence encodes CASSLFLGRANTGELFF.

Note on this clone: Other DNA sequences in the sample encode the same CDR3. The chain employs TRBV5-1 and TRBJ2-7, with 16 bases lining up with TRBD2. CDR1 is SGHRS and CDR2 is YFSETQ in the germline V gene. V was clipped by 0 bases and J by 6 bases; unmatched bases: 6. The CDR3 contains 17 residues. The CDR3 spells CASSLVGLAGGPSEQYF. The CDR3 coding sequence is TGCGCCAGCAGCTTGGTGGGACTAGCGGGAGGGCCGAGCGAGCAGTACTTC. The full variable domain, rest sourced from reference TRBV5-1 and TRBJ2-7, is KAGVTQTPRYLIKTRGQQVTLSCSPISGHRSVSWYQQTPGQGLQFLFEYFSETQRNKGNFPGRFSGRQFSNSRSEMNVSTLELGDSALYLCASSLVGLAGGPSEQYFGPGTRLTVT.

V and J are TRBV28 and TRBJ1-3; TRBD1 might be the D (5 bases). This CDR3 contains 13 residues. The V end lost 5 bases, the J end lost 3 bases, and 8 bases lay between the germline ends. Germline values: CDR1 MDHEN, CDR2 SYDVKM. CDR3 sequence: CASSRGDGNTIYF. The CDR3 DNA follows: TGTGCCAGCAGTCGGGGGGATGGAAACACCATATATTTT.

This CDR3 is CSVGPAGEVSFF. CDR3 DNA sequence: TGCAGCGTTGGCCCGGCAGGGGAGGTGAGTTTCTTT. The chain uses TRBV29-1 and TRBJ1-1; D possibly corresponds to TRBD1 (6 bases). CDR3 length equals 12 residues. The V and J ends lost 4 bases and 13 bases respectively, with 19 bases between them. Germline V gene sequence: CDR1 SQVTM, CDR2 ANQGSEA.